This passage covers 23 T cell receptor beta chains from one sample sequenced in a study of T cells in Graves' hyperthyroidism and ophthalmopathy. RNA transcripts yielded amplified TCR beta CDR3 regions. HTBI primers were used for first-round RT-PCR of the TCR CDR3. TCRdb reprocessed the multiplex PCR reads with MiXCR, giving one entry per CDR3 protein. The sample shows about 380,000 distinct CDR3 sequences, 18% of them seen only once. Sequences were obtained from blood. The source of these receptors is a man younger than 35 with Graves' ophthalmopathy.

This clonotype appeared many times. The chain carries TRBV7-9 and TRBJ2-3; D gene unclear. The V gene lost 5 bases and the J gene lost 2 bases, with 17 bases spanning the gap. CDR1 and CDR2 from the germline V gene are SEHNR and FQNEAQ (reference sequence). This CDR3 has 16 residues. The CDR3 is CASSPPSGPDTDTQYF. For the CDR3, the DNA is TGTGCCAGCAGCCCACCCTCGGGTCCAGACACAGATACGCAGTATTTT.

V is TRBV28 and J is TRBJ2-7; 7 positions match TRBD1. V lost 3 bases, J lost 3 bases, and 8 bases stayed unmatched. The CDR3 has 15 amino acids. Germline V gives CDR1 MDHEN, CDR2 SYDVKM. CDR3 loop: CASSFSGTVFYEQYF. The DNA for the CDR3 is TGTGCCAGCAGTTTCTCCGGGACAGTATTCTACGAGCAGTACTTC.

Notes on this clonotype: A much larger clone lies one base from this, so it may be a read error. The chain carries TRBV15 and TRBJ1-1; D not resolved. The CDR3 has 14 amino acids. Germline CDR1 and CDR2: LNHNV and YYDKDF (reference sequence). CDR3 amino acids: CATSIGAANTEASF. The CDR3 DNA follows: TGTGCCACCAGCATTGGTGCAGCGAACACTGAAGCTTCCTTT. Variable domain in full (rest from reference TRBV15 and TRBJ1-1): DAMVIQNPRYQVTQFGKPVTLSCSQTLNHNVMYWYQQKSSQAPKLLFHYYDKDFNNEADTPDNFQSRRPNTSFCFLDIRSPGLGDTAMYLCATSIGAANTEASFGQGTRLTVV.

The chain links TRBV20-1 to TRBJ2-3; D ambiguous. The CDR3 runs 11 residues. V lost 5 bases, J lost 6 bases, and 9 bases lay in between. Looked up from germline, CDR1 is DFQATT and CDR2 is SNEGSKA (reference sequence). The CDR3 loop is CSAHRSDTQYF. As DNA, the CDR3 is TGCAGTGCTCATAGGTCGGATACGCAGTATTTT.

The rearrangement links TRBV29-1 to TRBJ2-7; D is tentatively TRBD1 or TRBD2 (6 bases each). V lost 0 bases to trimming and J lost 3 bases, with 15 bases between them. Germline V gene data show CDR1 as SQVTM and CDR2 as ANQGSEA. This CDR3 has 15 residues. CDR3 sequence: CSVEDRRGDRYEQYF. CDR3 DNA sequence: TGCAGCGTTGAAGATAGGAGGGGGGATCGCTACGAGCAGTACTTC.

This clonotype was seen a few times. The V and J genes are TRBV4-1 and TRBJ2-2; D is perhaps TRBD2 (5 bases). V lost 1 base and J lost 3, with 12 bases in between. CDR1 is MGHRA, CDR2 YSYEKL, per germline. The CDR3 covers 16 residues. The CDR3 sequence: CASSQAEGIDTGELFF. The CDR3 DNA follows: TGCGCCAGCAGCCAAGCAGAGGGAATTGACACCGGGGAGCTGTTTTTT.

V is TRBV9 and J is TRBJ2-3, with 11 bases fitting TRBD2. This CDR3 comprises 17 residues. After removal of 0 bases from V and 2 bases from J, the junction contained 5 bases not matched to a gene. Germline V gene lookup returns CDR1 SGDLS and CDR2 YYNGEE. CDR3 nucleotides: TGTGCCAGCAGCGTAGGGACTAGCGGGCTCCCCACAGATACGCAGTATTTT. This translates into CASSVGTSGLPTDTQYF.

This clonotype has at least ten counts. CDR3 sequence: CASSPLPLGTQYF. CDR3 nucleotide sequence: TGTGCCAGCAGTCCCCTCCCGTTAGGGACCCAGTACTTC. This chain links TRBV7-3 with TRBJ2-5; no definite D call. Germline V gene data show CDR1 as SGHTA and CDR2 as FQGTGA. The CDR3 loop spans 13 amino acids. V was shortened by 6 bases and J by 7 bases, with 15 bases between the two germline ends.

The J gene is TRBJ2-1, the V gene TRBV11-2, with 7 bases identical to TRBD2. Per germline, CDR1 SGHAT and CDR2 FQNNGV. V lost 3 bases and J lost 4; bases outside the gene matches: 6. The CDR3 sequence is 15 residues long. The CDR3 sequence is CASSFSASGYNEQFF. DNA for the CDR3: TGTGCCAGCAGCTTTTCTGCTAGCGGATACAATGAGCAGTTCTTC.

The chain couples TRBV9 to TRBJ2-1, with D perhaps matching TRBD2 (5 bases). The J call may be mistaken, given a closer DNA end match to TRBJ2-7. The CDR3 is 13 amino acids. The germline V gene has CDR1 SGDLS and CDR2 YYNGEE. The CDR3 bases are TGTGCCAGCAGCGTAGGAGGGAACAATGAGCAGTACTTC. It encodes CASSVGGNNEQYF.

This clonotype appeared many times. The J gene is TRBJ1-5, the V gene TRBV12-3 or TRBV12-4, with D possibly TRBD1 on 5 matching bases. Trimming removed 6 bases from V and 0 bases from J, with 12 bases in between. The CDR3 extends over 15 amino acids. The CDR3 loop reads CASSLGQNSNQPQHF. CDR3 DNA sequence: TGTGCCAGCAGCCTGGGGCAGAATAGCAATCAGCCCCAGCATTTT.

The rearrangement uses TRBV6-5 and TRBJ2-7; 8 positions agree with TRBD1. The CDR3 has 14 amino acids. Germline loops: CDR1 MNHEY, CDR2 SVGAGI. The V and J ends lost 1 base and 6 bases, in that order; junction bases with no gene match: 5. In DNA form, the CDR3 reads TGTGCCAGCAGTTACTTACGGGACAGGCGCGAGCAGTACTTC. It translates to CASSYLRDRREQYF.

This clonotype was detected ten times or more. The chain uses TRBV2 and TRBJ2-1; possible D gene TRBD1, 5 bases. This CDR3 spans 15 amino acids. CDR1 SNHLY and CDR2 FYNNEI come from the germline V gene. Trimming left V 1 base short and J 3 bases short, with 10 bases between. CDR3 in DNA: TGTGCCAGCAGTGAAGTGATAGGGGACTACAATGAGCAGTTCTTC. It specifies CASSEVIGDYNEQFF.

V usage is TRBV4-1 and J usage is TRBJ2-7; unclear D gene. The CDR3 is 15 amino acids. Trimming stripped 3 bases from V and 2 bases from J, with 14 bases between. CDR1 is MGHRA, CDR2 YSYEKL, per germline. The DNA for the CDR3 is TGCGCCAGCAGCCAGCCACTCCAGTTTCCCTACGAGCAGTACTTC. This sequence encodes CASSQPLQFPYEQYF.

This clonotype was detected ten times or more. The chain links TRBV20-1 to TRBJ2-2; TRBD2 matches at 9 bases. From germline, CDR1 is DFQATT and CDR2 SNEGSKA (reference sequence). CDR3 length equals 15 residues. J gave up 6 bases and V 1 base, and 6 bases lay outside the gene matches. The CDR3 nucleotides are TGCAGTGCTAGAGTGCTAGCGGGGACTCCCGGGGAGCTGTTTTTT. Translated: CSARVLAGTPGELFF.

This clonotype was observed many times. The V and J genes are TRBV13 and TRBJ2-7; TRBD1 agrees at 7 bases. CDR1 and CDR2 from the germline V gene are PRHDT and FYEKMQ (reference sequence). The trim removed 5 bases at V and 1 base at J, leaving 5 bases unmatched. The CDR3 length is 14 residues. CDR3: CASSTRDSSYEQYF. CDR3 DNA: TGTGCCAGCAGCACCCGGGACAGTTCCTACGAGCAGTACTTC.

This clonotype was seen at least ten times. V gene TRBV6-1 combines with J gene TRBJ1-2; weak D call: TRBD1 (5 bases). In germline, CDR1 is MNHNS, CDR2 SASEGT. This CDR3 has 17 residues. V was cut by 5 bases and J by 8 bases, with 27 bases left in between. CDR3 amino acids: CASSPLSSSGAQEGYTF. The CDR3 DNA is TGTGCCAGCAGTCCCTTGAGTAGCTCCGGGGCCCAGGAGGGCTACACCTTC.

For the CDR3, the DNA is TGTGCCAGCAGCTTGGGAAGCAATTTGGTGGCTTTCTTT. Its translation: CASSLGSNLVAFF. This chain connects TRBV5-6 to TRBJ1-1; D unclear. V lost 0 bases and J lost 11, with 14 bases in between. Germline V lookup: CDR1 SGHDT, CDR2 YYEEEE. The CDR3 has 13 residues.

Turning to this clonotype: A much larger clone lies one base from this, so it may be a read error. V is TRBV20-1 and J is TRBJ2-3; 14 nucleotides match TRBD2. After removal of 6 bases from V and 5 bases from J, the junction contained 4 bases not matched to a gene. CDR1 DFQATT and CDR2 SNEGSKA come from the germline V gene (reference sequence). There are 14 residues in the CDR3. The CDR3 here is CSAMTSGGGDTQYF. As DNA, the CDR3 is TGCAGTGCAATGACTAGCGGGGGGGGAGATACGCAGTATTTT.

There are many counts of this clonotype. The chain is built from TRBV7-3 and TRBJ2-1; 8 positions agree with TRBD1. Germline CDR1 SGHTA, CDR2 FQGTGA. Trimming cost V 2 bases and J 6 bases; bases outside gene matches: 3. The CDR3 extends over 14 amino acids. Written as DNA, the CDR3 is TGTGCCAGCAGCTTAGGGGGGACAGGCAATGAGCAGTTCTTC. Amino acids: CASSLGGTGNEQFF.

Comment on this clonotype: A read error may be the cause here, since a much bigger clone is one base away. The CDR3 here is CASRRAGDTDTQYF. CDR3 coding DNA: TGCGCCAGCAGAAGAGCGGGGGACACAGATACGCAGTATTTT. This rearrangement joins TRBV10-2 to TRBJ2-3; 8 nucleotides line up with TRBD2. CDR3 length: 14 residues. Per the germline V gene, CDR1 is WSHSY and CDR2 is SAAADI. V shed 6 bases, J shed 2 bases, and the junction held 4 bases outside the gene matches.

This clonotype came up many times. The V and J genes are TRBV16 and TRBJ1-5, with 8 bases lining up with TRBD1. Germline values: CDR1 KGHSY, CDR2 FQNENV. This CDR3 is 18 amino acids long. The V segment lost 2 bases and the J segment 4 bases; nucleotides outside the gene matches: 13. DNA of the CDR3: TGTGCCAGCAGCCAAACCCCTTTGACAGGGGAGGGAAATCAGCCCCAGCATTTT. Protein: CASSQTPLTGEGNQPQHF.

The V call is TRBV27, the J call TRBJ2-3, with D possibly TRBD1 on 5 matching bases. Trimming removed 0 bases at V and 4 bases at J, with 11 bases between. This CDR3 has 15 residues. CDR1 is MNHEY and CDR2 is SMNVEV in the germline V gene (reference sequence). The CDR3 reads CASSLSWLGADTQYF. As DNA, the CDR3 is TGTGCCAGCAGTTTATCCTGGCTAGGGGCAGATACGCAGTATTTT.